What follows are 27 T cell receptor beta chains derived from one specimen sequenced in a study of cytomegalovirus exposure and HLA in healthy donors. The PCR made use of 60 Vbeta and 13 Jbeta primers. TCRdb keeps only in-frame clones here, not all; method: immunoSEQ multiplex PCR. Its table records roughly 74,000 clones. Sequencing used PBMCs. The origin of the receptors is a female donor in good health and CMV-seropositive.

The chain links TRBV4-1 to TRBJ2-3, with a weak D call TRBD1 (5 bases). The CDR3 consists of 16 residues. Germline CDR1 and CDR2: MGHRA and YSYEKL. V lost 3 bases to trimming and J lost 0 bases, with 13 bases between them. CDR3 sequence (DNA): TGCGCCAGCAGCCAGACAGACATAACTAGCACAGATACGCAGTATTTT. Translating gives CASSQTDITSTDTQYF.

V is TRBV11-3 and J is TRBJ2-2; D gene unclear. The ends were cut back, 4 bases at V and 1 base at J, with 7 bases in the middle. Germline V gene data show CDR1 as SGHNT and CDR2 as YENEEA. The CDR3 runs to 14 residues. CDR3 in DNA: TGTGCCAGCAGCTCATACAAGAACACCGGGGAGCTGTTTTTT. The encoded protein is CASSSYKNTGELFF.

The chain uses TRBV20-1 and TRBJ2-7; 9 nucleotides line up with TRBD1. The CDR3 sequence is 10 residues long. The junction had 3 bases not matched to a gene; V was cut back by 8 bases and J by 7 bases. CDR1 DFQATT and CDR2 SNEGSKA come from the germline V gene (reference sequence). CDR3 coding DNA: TGCAGTTTAGGGACAGGGGAGCAGTACTTC. Translated: CSLGTGEQYF.

V gene TRBV29-1 combines with J gene TRBJ2-3, with D unresolved. From germline, CDR1 is SQVTM and CDR2 ANQGSEA. Trimming took 6 bases from V and 5 from J, leaving 6 bases between them. This CDR3 comprises 10 residues. The CDR3 is CSVEKDTQYF. Written as DNA, the CDR3 is TGCAGCGTAGAGAAAGATACGCAGTATTTT.

V is TRBV19 and J is TRBJ2-2, with D uncertain. V was trimmed by 5 bases and J by 1 base, leaving 8 bases between them. The CDR3 sequence is 14 residues long. Germline loops: CDR1 LNHDA, CDR2 SQIVND (reference sequence). CDR3 nucleotide sequence: TGTGCCAGTAGTGAGACACGGAACACCGGGGAGCTGTTTTTT. Amino acids: CASSETRNTGELFF.

The gene calls are TRBV14 and TRBJ2-1; 8 positions agree with TRBD2. CDR1 is SGHDN, CDR2 FVKESK, per germline. The CDR3 runs to 17 residues. J was trimmed by 5 bases and V by 1 base; bases with no gene match: 10. In nucleotides, the CDR3 is TGTGCCAGCAGCCAAGCTCATCCGGGACTAGTGGACAATGAGCAGTTCTTC. The encoded protein is CASSQAHPGLVDNEQFF.

Concerning this clone itself: The sample has other DNA sequences that encode this CDR3 too. The V gene is TRBV6-5, the J gene TRBJ2-7; the match to TRBD2 covers 8 bases. With 6 bases clipped from V and 3 bases from J, the junction kept 7 bases outside the gene matches. This CDR3 is built from 14 residues. Germline V lookup: CDR1 MNHEY, CDR2 SVGAGI. CDR3 DNA sequence: TGTGCCAGCAGCCTCGGGGGGGAAAGCTACGAGCAGTACTTC. Protein product: CASSLGGESYEQYF.

The chain recombines TRBV4-3 with TRBJ1-2; D is ambiguous. Germline V gene data show CDR1 as LGHNA and CDR2 as YSLEER. The V gene lost 0 bases and the J gene lost 5 bases, with 10 bases spanning the gap. CDR3 length equals 14 residues. In DNA, the CDR3 is TGCGCCAGCAGCCAAGAAGCAGCAGGATATGGCTACACCTTC. Protein product: CASSQEAAGYGYTF.

This chain uses TRBV7-2 with TRBJ1-2, with 8 bases lining up with TRBD1. CDR3 length: 15 amino acids. CDR1 SGHTA and CDR2 FQGNSA come from the germline V gene. J gave up 5 bases and V 5 bases, and 10 bases lay outside the gene matches. CDR3 region: CASSPSGTGLYGYTF. CDR3 DNA: TGTGCCAGCAGCCCATCCGGGACAGGACTATATGGCTACACCTTC.

The chain carries TRBV2 and TRBJ2-5; D is possibly TRBD2 (6 bases). V shed 7 bases and J shed 1 base, with 10 bases lying between them. The CDR3 has 13 amino acids. The germline V gene encodes CDR1 SNHLY and CDR2 FYNNEI. The CDR3 sequence is CASMGLPQETQYF. CDR3 coding DNA: TGTGCCAGCATGGGACTGCCCCAAGAGACCCAGTACTTC.

The chain uses TRBV19 and TRBJ2-1, with 7 bases fitting TRBD2. The V and J ends lost 6 bases and 6 bases, in that order; junction bases with no gene match: 11. From germline, CDR1 is LNHDA and CDR2 SQIVND (reference sequence). The CDR3 loop spans 15 amino acids. CDR3 nucleotides: TGTGCCAGTAGCCCCTGGCTAGCGGTGGGCAATGAGCAGTTCTTC. It yields the protein CASSPWLAVGNEQFF.

The chain couples TRBV6-1 to TRBJ1-5, with D uncertain. Trimming shortened V by 3 bases and J by 6 bases, and 15 bases separated the two germline ends. The CDR3 covers 15 residues. Looked up from germline, CDR1 is MNHNS and CDR2 is SASEGT. The CDR3 sequence is CASSESQVAGQPQHF. The CDR3 DNA reads TGTGCCAGCAGTGAGTCGCAGGTCGCGGGTCAGCCCCAGCATTTT.

This rearrangement joins TRBV4-1 to TRBJ2-3; the D is unclear. Per the germline V gene, CDR1 is MGHRA and CDR2 is YSYEKL. V lost 3 bases and J 0 bases, leaving 7 bases between the germline ends. The CDR3 consists of 14 residues. The DNA of the CDR3 is TGCGCCAGCAGCCATCTCGGGAGCACAGATACGCAGTATTTT. Its translation: CASSHLGSTDTQYF.

This chain uses TRBV5-1 with TRBJ1-6; 7 bases are a match to TRBD1. V shed 4 bases, J shed 5 bases, and the junction held 6 bases outside the gene matches. Germline V gene lookup returns CDR1 SGHRS and CDR2 YFSETQ. This CDR3 has 15 amino acids. CDR3 bases: TGCGCCAGCAGCGGACGGGACAGCGATAATTCACCCCTCCACTTT. Residues: CASSGRDSDNSPLHF. The complete variable domain, with remaining parts taken from reference TRBV5-1 and TRBJ1-6, reads KAGVTQTPRYLIKTRGQQVTLSCSPISGHRSVSWYQQTPGQGLQFLFEYFSETQRNKGNFPGRFSGRQFSNSRSEMNVSTLELGDSALYLCASSGRDSDNSPLHFGNGTRLTVT.

J is TRBJ1-2 and V is TRBV5-5, with 7 bases fitting TRBD1. The CDR3 has 15 residues. After removal of 3 bases from V and 7 bases from J, the junction contained 12 bases not matched to a gene. Germline CDR1 SGHKS, CDR2 YYEKEE (reference sequence). The CDR3 DNA reads TGTGCCAGCAGCTCGCCTCAGGGGGGAGGTGGTGGCTACACCTTC. It specifies CASSSPQGGGGGYTF.

V gene TRBV11-2 combines with J gene TRBJ2-5, with D uncertain. Trimming left V 2 bases short and J 2 bases short, with 12 bases between. Germline assignment: CDR1 SGHAT and CDR2 FQNNGV. The CDR3 sequence is 15 residues long. The CDR3 DNA reads as TGTGCCAGCAGCTTATCCCCCAATCTACAAGAGACCCAGTACTTC. This encodes CASSLSPNLQETQYF.

The rearrangement links TRBV30 to TRBJ1-6; D might be TRBD1 (5 bases). The CDR3 is made up of 15 amino acids. Trimming took 0 bases from V and 1 from J, leaving 7 bases between them. Germline V CDR1 and CDR2: GTSNPN, SVGIG (reference sequence). The DNA of the CDR3 is TGTGCCTGGAGTGTGGGGGGTTCCTATAATTCACCCCTCCACTTT. Residues: CAWSVGGSYNSPLHF.

In regard to this clone: At one end the junction does not follow the germline gene, possibly because of a read error. The chain is built from TRBV7-2 and TRBJ2-1, with 10 bases that match TRBD2. The germline gives CDR1 SGHTA, CDR2 FQGNSA. The CDR3 totals 17 residues. CDR3 amino acids: CASSLAASGGSFREQLF. DNA for the CDR3: TGTGCCAGCAGCTTAGCCGCTAGCGGGGGTTCTTTTAGGGAGCAGCTCTTC.

This rearrangement joins TRBV20-1 to TRBJ2-3; maybe TRBD1 (6 bases). Germline CDR1 DFQATT, CDR2 SNEGSKA (reference sequence). CDR3 length: 10 amino acids. Trimming removed 3 bases at V and 12 bases at J, with 10 bases between. The DNA of the CDR3 is TGCAGTGCTAGGACAGGAAGCCAGTATTTT. Translation gives CSARTGSQYF.

This chain links TRBV15 with TRBJ1-2; 8 bases map to TRBD1. The CDR3 is 15 amino acids. V trimming: 5 bases; J trimming: 4 bases; junction bases outside the gene matches: 9. Germline CDR1 and CDR2: LNHNV and YYDKDF (reference sequence). The CDR3 region has the DNA TGTGCCACCAGCGTAGGACAGGGTGTCGGCTATGGCTACACCTTC. Encoded protein: CATSVGQGVGYGYTF.

The rearrangement uses TRBV25-1 and TRBJ2-1; D possibly corresponds to TRBD2 (5 bases). CDR3 size: 16 residues. CDR1 and CDR2 (germline): MGHDK, SYGVNS. The V gene lost 3 bases and the J gene lost 6 bases, with 18 bases spanning the gap. The CDR3 reads CASSDMGRGGSNEQFF. The CDR3 DNA reads TGTGCCAGCAGTGACATGGGCCGAGGCGGGTCCAATGAGCAGTTCTTC. Together with reference TRBV25-1 and TRBJ2-1, the CDR3 gives the full variable domain: EADIYQTPRYLVIGTGKKITLECSQTMGHDKMYWYQQDPGMELHLIHYSYGVNSTEKGDLSSESTVSRIRTEHFPLTLESARPSHTSQYLCASSDMGRGGSNEQFFGPGTRLTVL.

The chain combines TRBV28 with TRBJ2-3; TRBD2 aligns across 15 bases. The germline V gene has CDR1 MDHEN and CDR2 SYDVKM. The CDR3 consists of 17 residues. Trimming removed 3 bases from V and 5 bases from J; junction bases left unmatched: 6. CDR3 sequence (DNA): TGTGCCAGCAGTTTGGCAGGACTAGCGGGAGGGGGAGATACGCAGTATTTT. Translated, it gives CASSLAGLAGGGDTQYF.

This sequence joins TRBV27 and TRBJ2-7, with 8 bases lining up with TRBD1. Germline CDR1 and CDR2: MNHEY and SMNVEV (reference sequence). The CDR3 spans 15 residues. Unmatched junction bases numbered 16, after V lost 9 bases and J lost 6 bases. CDR3 sequence reads: CASWGTGVLSGEQYF. CDR3 nucleotide sequence: TGTGCCAGTTGGGGGACAGGAGTTCTATCTGGCGAGCAGTACTTC.

As DNA, the CDR3 is TGTGCCAGCTCACCTATGGGACTAGCGGGGAGCACAGATACGCAGTATTTT. Amino acids: CASSPMGLAGSTDTQYF. The rearrangement joins TRBV18 to TRBJ2-3, with 13 bases matching TRBD2. V was pared by 3 bases and J by 0 bases, with 3 bases of the junction left unmatched. This CDR3 contains 17 residues. Germline lookup yields CDR1 KGHSH and CDR2 LQKENI.

CDR3 bases: TGTGCCAGCAGTTTATGGGGGACAGGGGGAAGGGGGCAGGGTCAGCCCCAGCATTTT. The encoded protein is CASSLWGTGGRGQGQPQHF. The genes are TRBV28 and TRBJ1-5, with TRBD1 matching 11 bases. This CDR3 is 19 amino acids long. V trimming: 0 bases; J trimming: 6 bases; junction bases outside the gene matches: 13. Germline lookup yields CDR1 MDHEN and CDR2 SYDVKM.

The CDR3 is CASSGGSYEQYF. The DNA of the CDR3 is TGTGCCAGCAGTGGCGGCTCCTACGAGCAGTACTTC. The chain employs TRBV28 and TRBJ2-7; D unresolved. Trimming pared 5 bases from V and 0 bases from J, leaving 5 bases between. Germline values: CDR1 MDHEN, CDR2 SYDVKM. The CDR3 sequence is 12 residues long.

The V gene is TRBV4-3, the J gene TRBJ2-7; possibly TRBD1 for D (5 bases). From germline, CDR1 is LGHNA and CDR2 YSLEER. This CDR3 region has 16 residues. Trimming took off 0 bases at V and 3 bases at J, with 15 bases between the two ends. CDR3: CASSQEVTAPHYEQYF. The CDR3 DNA is TGCGCCAGCAGCCAAGAGGTGACAGCACCCCACTACGAGCAGTACTTC.